This is a list of T cell receptor beta chains from one sample in a study of CD8 T cells in Susac syndrome. Each CDR3 protein gets one entry after TCRdb re-called the immunoSEQ multiplex PCR reads with MiXCR. The data show roughly 120,000 distinct CDR3 sequences, with 94% seen just once and roughly 0.095% held by the top ten. The source material was CD4+ T cells from PBMCs. The source is a human donor in good health. The CDR3 runs from the conserved cysteine through the conserved F or W. Fields, in order: V gene, clone size, D gene, J gene, CDR3 DNA, CDR3 protein. The D gene is left open where the match is weak. Expanded clones get a size class; other rows say once, few or many, or leave the size out.

TRBV7-9	-	-	TRBJ2-3	TGTGCCAGCAGCTCCCGATTCCAGCGTATGTCTGGGGATACGCAGTATTTT	CASSSRFQRMSGDTQYF
TRBV7-9	-	-	TRBJ2-4	TGTGCCAGCAGCGACGGGGGAAGGAACATTCAGTACTTC	CASSDGGRNIQYF
TRBV5-1	-	TRBD1	TRBJ2-7	TGCGCCAGCAGCTTGGGACAGGGGAGCTCCCACGAGCAGTACTTC	CASSLGQGSSHEQYF
TRBV6-2/TRBV6-3	once	-	TRBJ1-2	TGTGCCAGCAGTTGGGAGGAAAGTGGGTTCGTCTACTATGGCTACACCTTC	CASSWEESGFVYYGYTF
TRBV30	few	-	TRBJ2-7	TGTGCCTGGGGCCGGACGGAGTCAATCTACGAGCAGTACTTC	CAWGRTESIYEQYF
TRBV20-1	-	-	TRBJ2-4	TGCAGTGCTAGAGTTACCGGGAGTGTCATTCAGTACTTC	CSARVTGSVIQYF
TRBV9	once	-	TRBJ2-5	TGTGCCAGCAGCGTATCAGTAGTGGAGACCCAGTACTTC	CASSVSVVETQYF
TRBV7-9	-	TRBD1	TRBJ1-1	TGTGCCAGCAGCCTAGACAGGGCATCAGCTTTCTTT	CASSLDRASAFF
TRBV2	-	-	TRBJ2-2	TGTGCCAGCATAGAAGGGGTGGTCGGGGAGCTGTTTTTT	CASIEGVVGELFF
TRBV27	-	-	TRBJ2-1	TGTGCCAGCAGTTTGCCCCTGGGTTCTCGGAATGAGCAGTTCTTC	CASSLPLGSRNEQFF
TRBV15	-	-	TRBJ2-5	TGTGCCACCAGCAGAGCGGCTGTAGTAGGTACAGTGGAGAAAGAGACCCAGTACTTC	CATSRAAVVGTVEKETQYF
TRBV15	-	-	TRBJ1-1	TGTGCCACCCTTACGGCCAGCACTGAAGCTTTCTTT	CATLTASTEAFF
TRBV3-1	-	-	TRBJ2-1	TGTGCCAGCAGCCCGCCCGACTGGTACAATGAGCAGTTCTTC	CASSPPDWYNEQFF
TRBV20-1	-	TRBD2	TRBJ2-7	TGCAGTGCTAGAGATCGGGGCGGGAGGGCCGAGTACGAGCAGTACTTC	CSARDRGGRAEYEQYF
TRBV29-1	once	-	TRBJ2-7	TGCAGCGTCTCAGGGCGGGAGCAGTACTTC	CSVSGREQYF